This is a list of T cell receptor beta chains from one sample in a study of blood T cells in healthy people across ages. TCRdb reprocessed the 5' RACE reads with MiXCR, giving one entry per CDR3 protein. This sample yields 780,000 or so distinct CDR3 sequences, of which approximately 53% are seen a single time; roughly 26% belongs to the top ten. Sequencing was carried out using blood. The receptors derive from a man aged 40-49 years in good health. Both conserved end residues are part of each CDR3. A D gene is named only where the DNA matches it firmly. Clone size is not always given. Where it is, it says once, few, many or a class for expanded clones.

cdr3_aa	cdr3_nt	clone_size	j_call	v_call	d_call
CASSEAVQVSYEQYF	TGTGCCAGCAGTGAAGCTGTGCAGGTTTCCTACGAGCAGTACTTC	NA	TRBJ2-7	TRBV2	NA
CASKNQGGGAHGYIGELFF	TGCGCCAGCAAGAATCAAGGCGGGGGTGCTCACGGATACATCGGGGAGCTGTTTTTT	NA	TRBJ2-2	TRBV5-1	TRBD2
CASNFQGSHEQYF	TGTGCCAGCAATTTCCAGGGTAGCCACGAGCAGTACTTC	NA	TRBJ2-7	TRBV6-2/TRBV6-3	NA
CASSYEVGGKPQHF	TGTGCCAGCAGTTACGAAGTCGGGGGGAAGCCCCAGCATTTT	NA	TRBJ1-5	TRBV6-6	NA
CASSSGHRFYEQYF	TGTGCCAGCAGCTCTGGGCACAGATTCTACGAGCAGTACTTC	few	TRBJ2-7	TRBV5-6	NA
CASSLLPAPVYNSPLHF	TGCGCCAGCAGCTTGTTGCCCGCCCCGGTCTATAATTCACCCCTCCACTTT	NA	TRBJ1-6	TRBV5-1	NA
CASSPLDSTYNEQFF	TGTGCCAGCTCACCATTGGACAGTACCTACAATGAGCAGTTCTTC	NA	TRBJ2-1	TRBV18	NA
CASSLPGQGPATNEKLFF	TGTGCCAGCAGTTTACCGGGACAGGGACCTGCAACTAATGAAAAACTGTTTTTT	NA	TRBJ1-4	TRBV28	TRBD1
CATSDLRLAGAGETQYF	TGTGCCACCAGTGATTTGCGACTAGCGGGGGCCGGGGAGACCCAGTACTTC	once	TRBJ2-5	TRBV24-1	TRBD2
CASSSSGRAYTDTQYF	TGTGCCAGCAGTTCAAGCGGGAGGGCCTACACAGATACGCAGTATTTT	NA	TRBJ2-3	TRBV6-5	TRBD2
CASSTTGPGELFF	TGCGCCAGCAGCACTACGGGACCCGGGGAGCTGTTTTTT	once	TRBJ2-2	TRBV5-1	NA
CSALGPFDEQYF	TGCAGCGCCCTCGGCCCGTTCGACGAGCAGTACTTC	NA	TRBJ2-7	TRBV29-1	NA
CASSPGTGTGNEQYF	TGTGCCAGCAGTCCCGGGACAGGGACGGGCAATGAGCAGTACTTC	NA	TRBJ2-7	TRBV6-5	TRBD1
CASSPPGTEAFF	TGTGCCAGCAGCCCACCCGGGACAGAAGCTTTCTTT	NA	TRBJ1-1	TRBV28	NA
CASSGGLPIYTF	TGCGCCAGCAGCGGGGGACTCCCGATCTACACCTTC	few	TRBJ1-2	TRBV5-1	NA
CSALQSAGVFGNEQFF	TGCAGTGCACTTCAGTCAGCGGGAGTGTTTGGAAATGAGCAGTTCTTC	NA	TRBJ2-1	TRBV20-1	TRBD2
CASSLARRILGDTQYF	TGTGCCAGCAGCTTAGCGCGGCGAATCTTGGGGGATACGCAGTATTTT	few	TRBJ2-3	TRBV7-2	NA
CASSSLDRMAKNIQYF	TGTGCCAGCAGCTCGCTGGACAGGATGGCCAAAAACATTCAGTACTTC	NA	TRBJ2-4	TRBV7-9	TRBD1
CSVSSGTKRGEQFF	TGCAGCGTTAGTAGCGGAACCAAACGGGGTGAGCAGTTCTTC	many	TRBJ2-1	TRBV29-1	NA
CASSWAAVETQYF	TGCGCCAGCAGCTGGGCCGCGGTGGAGACCCAGTACTTC	NA	TRBJ2-5	TRBV5-1	NA
CASSQEAPGFQETQYF	TGCGCCAGCAGCCAAGAGGCCCCAGGGTTCCAAGAGACCCAGTACTTC	few	TRBJ2-5	TRBV4-3	NA
CASSLSGRLTGELFF	TGTGCCAGCAGCCTAAGCGGGAGGCTCACCGGGGAGCTGTTTTTT	NA	TRBJ2-2	TRBV12-3/TRBV12-4	TRBD2
CASSVSKGRTYTDTQYF	TGTGCCAGCAGCGTATCCAAGGGACGGACCTACACAGATACGCAGTATTTT	few	TRBJ2-3	TRBV9	NA
CASRATRSSYNEQYF	TGCGCCAGCAGGGCGACGAGGAGCTCCTACAATGAGCAGTACTTC	few	TRBJ2-7	TRBV4-3	NA
CASSSKTGAIGEQYF	TGTGCCAGCAGCTCGAAGACCGGGGCCATCGGGGAGCAGTACTTC	NA	TRBJ2-7	TRBV7-9	NA
CASSYLTSGGYNEQFF	TGTGCCAGCAGTTACTTGACTAGCGGGGGCTACAATGAGCAGTTCTTC	few	TRBJ2-1	TRBV6-5	TRBD2
CATSVSGTEAYNEQFF	TGTGCCACCAGTGTTTCCGGGACAGAGGCCTACAATGAGCAGTTCTTC	NA	TRBJ2-1	TRBV24-1	TRBD1
CASSYLQAGSYEQYF	TGTGCCAGCAGTTACCTCCAGGCGGGATCCTACGAGCAGTACTTC	few	TRBJ2-7	TRBV6-2/TRBV6-3	NA
CSASPTGGLQDEKLFF	TGCAGTGCTAGTCCCACGGGGGGCCTCCAAGATGAAAAACTGTTTTTT	few	TRBJ1-4	TRBV20-1	NA
CASSLFGGKLFF	TGTGCCAGCAGTTTATTTGGGGGAAAACTGTTTTTT	NA	TRBJ1-4	TRBV12-3/TRBV12-4	NA
CASSQSGGNYNEQYF	TGTGCCAGCAGCCAGTCCGGCGGGAACTACAATGAGCAGTACTTC	NA	TRBJ2-7	TRBV25-1	NA
CASSVILATDTQYF	TGTGCCAGCAGCGTAATCCTAGCTACAGATACGCAGTATTTT	NA	TRBJ2-3	TRBV11-1	NA
CSVTDRGYEQYF	TGCAGCGTGACGGACAGGGGGTACGAGCAGTACTTC	few	TRBJ2-7	TRBV29-1	TRBD1
CASSGARAKYATNEKLFF	TGTGCCAGCAGTGGGGCCCGGGCCAAGTATGCAACTAATGAAAAACTGTTTTTT	NA	TRBJ1-4	TRBV25-1	NA
CASSQHTGNYGYTF	TGCGCCAGCAGCCAGCATACAGGGAACTATGGCTACACCTTC	NA	TRBJ1-2	TRBV4-3	NA
CASIRAFF	TGTGCCAGCATACGGGCTTTCTTT	NA	TRBJ1-1	TRBV6-1	NA
CASSPRPPGWGTVQETQYF	TGTGCCAGCAGCCCCAGACCACCAGGGTGGGGGACCGTTCAAGAGACCCAGTACTTC	few	TRBJ2-5	TRBV5-6	NA
CASSPEWTGNQPQHF	TGCGCCAGCAGCCCCGAATGGACAGGGAATCAGCCCCAGCATTTT	NA	TRBJ1-5	TRBV4-3	TRBD1
CASSEETYSGNTIYF	TGTGCCAGCAGTGAAGAGACGTACTCTGGAAACACCATATATTTT	NA	TRBJ1-3	TRBV2	NA
CSAIARAAGGSSYNEQFF	TGCAGTGCTATAGCACGGGCCGCGGGGGGGAGCTCCTACAATGAGCAGTTCTTC	NA	TRBJ2-1	TRBV20-1	TRBD2
CASSLTPLRNTEAFF	TGTGCCAGCAGCCTTACCCCACTTAGGAACACTGAAGCTTTCTTT	NA	TRBJ1-1	TRBV7-3	NA
CATSSLYEQYF	TGTGCCACCAGCAGCCTCTACGAGCAGTACTTC	NA	TRBJ2-7	TRBV15	NA
CASTATGYGYTF	TGTGCCAGCACCGCGACAGGCTATGGCTACACCTTC	few	TRBJ1-2	TRBV6-2/TRBV6-3	NA
CSAKDPSTDTQYF	TGCAGTGCTAAGGATCCCTCCACAGATACGCAGTATTTT	NA	TRBJ2-3	TRBV20-1	NA
CASSTTGVWEQYF	TGTGCCAGCAGCACCACAGGGGTTTGGGAGCAGTACTTC	NA	TRBJ2-7	TRBV7-9	TRBD1
CASSAQKTQYF	TGTGCCAGCAGTGCCCAGAAGACCCAGTACTTC	once	TRBJ2-5	TRBV27	NA